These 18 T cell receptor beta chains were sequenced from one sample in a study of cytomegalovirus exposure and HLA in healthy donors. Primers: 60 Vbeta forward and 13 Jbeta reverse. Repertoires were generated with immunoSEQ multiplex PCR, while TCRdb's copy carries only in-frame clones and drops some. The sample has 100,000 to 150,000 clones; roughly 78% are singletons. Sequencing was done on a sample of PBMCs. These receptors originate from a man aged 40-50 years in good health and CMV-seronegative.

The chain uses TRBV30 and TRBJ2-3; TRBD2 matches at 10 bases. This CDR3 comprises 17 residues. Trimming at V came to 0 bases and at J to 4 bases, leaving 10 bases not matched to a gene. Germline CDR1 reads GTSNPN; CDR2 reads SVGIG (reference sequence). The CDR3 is CAWSVYGLAGVSDTQYF. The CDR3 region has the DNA TGTGCCTGGAGTGTATATGGGCTAGCGGGAGTATCAGATACGCAGTATTTT.

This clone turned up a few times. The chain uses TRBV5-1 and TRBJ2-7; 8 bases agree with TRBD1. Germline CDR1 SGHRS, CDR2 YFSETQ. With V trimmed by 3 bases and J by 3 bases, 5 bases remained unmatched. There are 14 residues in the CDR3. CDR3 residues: CASSSGTGYYEQYF. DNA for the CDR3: TGCGCCAGCAGCTCCGGGACAGGCTACTACGAGCAGTACTTC.

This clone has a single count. The CDR3 spells CASSPGLAVTGELFF. As DNA, the CDR3 is TGTGCCAGCAGCCCGGGACTAGCGGTAACCGGGGAGCTGTTTTTT. This chain links TRBV7-7 with TRBJ2-2; 11 bases line up with TRBD2. V dropped 5 bases and J dropped 5; count of bases not matched to a gene: 4. The CDR3 runs to 15 residues. The V gene's germline CDR1 is SSHAT and CDR2 FNYEAQ (reference sequence).

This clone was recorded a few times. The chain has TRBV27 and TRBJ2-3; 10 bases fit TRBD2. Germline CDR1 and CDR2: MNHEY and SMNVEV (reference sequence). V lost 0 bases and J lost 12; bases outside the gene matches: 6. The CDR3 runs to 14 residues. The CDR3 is CASSLSHLAGAQYF. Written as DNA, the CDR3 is TGTGCCAGCAGTTTATCTCATCTAGCGGGGGCCCAGTATTTT.

CDR3 nucleotide sequence: TGTGCCAGCAGCGCGGACATTTGGCCCCAGCATTTT. This translates into CASSADIWPQHF. V is TRBV7-9 and J is TRBJ1-5, with a tentative D call TRBD1 (5 bases). Germline loops: CDR1 SEHNR, CDR2 FQNEAQ (reference sequence). The CDR3 runs to 12 residues. V lost 5 bases, J lost 9 bases, and 11 bases lay in between.

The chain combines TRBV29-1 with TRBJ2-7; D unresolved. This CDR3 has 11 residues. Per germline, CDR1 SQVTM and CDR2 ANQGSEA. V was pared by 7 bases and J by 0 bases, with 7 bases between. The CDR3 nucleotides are TGCAGCGCATATAGCTCCTACGAGCAGTACTTC. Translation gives CSAYSSYEQYF.

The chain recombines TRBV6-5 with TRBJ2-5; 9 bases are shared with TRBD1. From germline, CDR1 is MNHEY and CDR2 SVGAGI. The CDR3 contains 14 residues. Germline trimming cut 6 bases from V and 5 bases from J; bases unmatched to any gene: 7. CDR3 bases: TGTGCCAGCAGCCCGGACAGGGGCCCGGAGACCCAGTACTTC. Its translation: CASSPDRGPETQYF.

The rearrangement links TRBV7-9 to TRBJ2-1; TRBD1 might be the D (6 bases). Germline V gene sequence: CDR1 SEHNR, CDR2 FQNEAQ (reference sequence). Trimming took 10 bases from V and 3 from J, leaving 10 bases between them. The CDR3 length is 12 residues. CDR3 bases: TGTGCCACAGGGGACCACTACAATGAGCAGTTCTTC. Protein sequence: CATGDHYNEQFF.

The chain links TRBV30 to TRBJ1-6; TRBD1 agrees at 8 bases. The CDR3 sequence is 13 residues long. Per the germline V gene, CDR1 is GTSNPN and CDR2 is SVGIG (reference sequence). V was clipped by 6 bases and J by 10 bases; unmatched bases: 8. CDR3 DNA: TGTGCCTGCTCTTCCCAGGGGGCCTCACCCCTCCACTTT. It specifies CACSSQGASPLHF.

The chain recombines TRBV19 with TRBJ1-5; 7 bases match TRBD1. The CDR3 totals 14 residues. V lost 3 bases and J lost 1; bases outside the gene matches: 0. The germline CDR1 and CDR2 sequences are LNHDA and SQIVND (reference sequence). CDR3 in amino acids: CASSMGQSNQPQHF. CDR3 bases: TGTGCCAGTAGTATGGGACAGAGCAATCAGCCCCAGCATTTT.

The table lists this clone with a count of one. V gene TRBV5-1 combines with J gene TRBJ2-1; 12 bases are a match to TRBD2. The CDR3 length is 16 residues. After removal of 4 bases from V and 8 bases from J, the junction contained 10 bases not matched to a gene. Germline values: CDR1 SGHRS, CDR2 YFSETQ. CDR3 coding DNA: TGCGCCAGCAGCCTGCCATCTAGCGGGAGGGCCGATGAGCAGTTCTTC. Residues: CASSLPSSGRADEQFF. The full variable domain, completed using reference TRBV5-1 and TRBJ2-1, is KAGVTQTPRYLIKTRGQQVTLSCSPISGHRSVSWYQQTPGQGLQFLFEYFSETQRNKGNFPGRFSGRQFSNSRSEMNVSTLELGDSALYLCASSLPSSGRADEQFFGPGTRLTVL.

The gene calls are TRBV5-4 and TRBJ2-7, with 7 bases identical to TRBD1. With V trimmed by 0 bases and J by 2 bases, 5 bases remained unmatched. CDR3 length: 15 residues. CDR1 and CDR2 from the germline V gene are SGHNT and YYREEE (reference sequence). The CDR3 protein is CASSLGGQRTYEQYF. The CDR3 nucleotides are TGTGCCAGCAGCTTGGGGGGACAGCGCACCTACGAGCAGTACTTC. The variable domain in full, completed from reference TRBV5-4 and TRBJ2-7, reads ETGVTQSPTHLIKTRGQQVTLRCSSQSGHNTVSWYQQALGQGPQFIFQYYREEENGRGNFPPRFSGLQFPNYSSELNVNALELDDSALYLCASSLGGQRTYEQYFGPGTRLTVT.

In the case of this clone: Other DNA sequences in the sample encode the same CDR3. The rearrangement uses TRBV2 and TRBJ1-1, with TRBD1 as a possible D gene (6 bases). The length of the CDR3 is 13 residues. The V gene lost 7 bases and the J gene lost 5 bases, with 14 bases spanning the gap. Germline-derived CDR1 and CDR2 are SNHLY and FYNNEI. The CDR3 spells CASKGEQGTEAFF. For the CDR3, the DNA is TGTGCCAGCAAGGGGGAACAGGGTACTGAAGCTTTCTTT.

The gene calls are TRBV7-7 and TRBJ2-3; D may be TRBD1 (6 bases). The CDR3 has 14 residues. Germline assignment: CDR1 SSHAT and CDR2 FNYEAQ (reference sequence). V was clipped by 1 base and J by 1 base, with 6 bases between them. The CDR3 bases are TGTGCCAGCAGCTTAGACAGGGGCACAGATACGCAGTATTTT. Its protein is CASSLDRGTDTQYF.

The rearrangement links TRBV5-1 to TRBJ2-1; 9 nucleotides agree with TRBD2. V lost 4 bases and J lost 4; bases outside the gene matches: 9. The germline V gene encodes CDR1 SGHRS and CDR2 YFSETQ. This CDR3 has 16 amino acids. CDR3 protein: CASSPSLAGDYNEQFF. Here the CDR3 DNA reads TGCGCCAGCAGCCCGTCGTTAGCGGGGGATTACAATGAGCAGTTCTTC.

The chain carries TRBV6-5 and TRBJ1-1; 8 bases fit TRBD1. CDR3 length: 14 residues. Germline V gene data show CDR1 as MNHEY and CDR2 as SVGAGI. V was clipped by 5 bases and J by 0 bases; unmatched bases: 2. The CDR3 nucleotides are TGTGCCAGCAGTCCACAGGGGGTGAACACTGAAGCTTTCTTT. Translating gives CASSPQGVNTEAFF.

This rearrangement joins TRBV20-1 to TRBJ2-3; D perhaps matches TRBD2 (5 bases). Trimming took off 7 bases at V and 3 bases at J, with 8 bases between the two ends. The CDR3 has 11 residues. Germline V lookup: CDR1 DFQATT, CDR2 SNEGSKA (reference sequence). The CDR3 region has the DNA TGCAGTGTGCGGGTGACAGATACGCAGTATTTT. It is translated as CSVRVTDTQYF.

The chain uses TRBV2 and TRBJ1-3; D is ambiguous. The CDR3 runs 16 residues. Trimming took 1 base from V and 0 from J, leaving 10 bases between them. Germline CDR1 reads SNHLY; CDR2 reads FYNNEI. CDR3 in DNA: TGTGCCAGCAGTGAAGGAGTAGGGAGCTCTGGAAACACCATATATTTT. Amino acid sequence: CASSEGVGSSGNTIYF.